Presented here are 23 T cell receptor beta chains from one specimen sequenced in a study of tumor-infiltrating lymphocytes in glioblastoma multiforme. TCR beta libraries were built from RNA through three nested multiplex PCR rounds using modified ARM-PCR. Via MiXCR, TCRdb re-called the multiplex PCR reads, giving one row per CDR3 protein. The table shows 20,000 or so distinct CDR3 sequences, with 65% to 80% occurring only once. The sequenced material came from peripheral blood. The receptors were gathered from a male donor with glioblastoma.

This clonotype was counted many times. Here the CDR3 reads CASSFRLAPSSYEQYF. DNA for the CDR3: TGTGCCAGCAGTTTTCGTCTAGCGCCTAGCTCCTACGAGCAGTACTTC. The chain combines TRBV28 with TRBJ2-7; possibly TRBD2 for D (6 bases). This CDR3 region has 16 residues. V was pared by 3 bases and J by 0 bases, with 15 bases between. From germline, CDR1 is MDHEN and CDR2 SYDVKM.

As concerns this clonotype: A much larger clone lies one base from this, so it may be a read error. The DNA for the CDR3 is TGTGCCAGCAGCTTATCAATGGGGCTCAATGAGCAGTTCTTC. Amino acid sequence: CASSLSMGLNEQFF. The V call is TRBV11-1, the J call TRBJ2-1; D possibly corresponds to TRBD1 (5 bases). Trimming took 2 bases from V and 6 from J, leaving 11 bases between them. CDR3 size: 14 residues. Germline V gives CDR1 SGHAT, CDR2 FQDESV (reference sequence).

This clonotype was seen repeatedly, ten times or more. This chain uses TRBV29-1 with TRBJ2-5; 8 bases fit TRBD2. The CDR3 extends over 13 amino acids. Trimming removed 7 bases from V and 2 bases from J; junction bases left unmatched: 6. Germline-derived CDR1 and CDR2 are SQVTM and ANQGSEA. The CDR3 loop is CSGRAGAQETQYF. Here the CDR3 DNA reads TGCAGCGGTCGAGCGGGGGCTCAAGAGACCCAGTACTTC.

To note about this clonotype: This could be a read error, since a much larger clone is one nucleotide away. The chain has TRBV7-8 and TRBJ2-5, with D possibly matching TRBD2 (6 bases). The CDR3 runs to 13 residues. Germline assignment: CDR1 SGHVS and CDR2 FQNEAQ. Trimming took 5 bases from V and 2 from J, leaving 9 bases between them. The CDR3 DNA follows: TGTGCCAGCAGCCAGGGACTGCAAGAGACCCAGTACTTC. Its protein product is CASSQGLQETQYF. The full variable domain, with the rest looked up from reference TRBV7-8 and TRBJ2-5, is GAGVSQSPRYKVAKRGQDVALRCDPISGHVSLFWYQQALGQGPEFLTYFQNEAQLDKSGLPSDRFFAERPEGSVSTLKIQRTQQEDSAVYLCASSQGLQETQYFGPGTRLLVL.

This clonotype showed up just a few times. This chain joins TRBV5-8 and TRBJ2-1; 9 bases fit TRBD2. Losses at the gene ends were 2 bases for V and 8 bases for J; bases not matched to a gene: 8. Germline V CDR1 and CDR2: SGHTS, YDEGEE. The CDR3 runs 15 residues. CDR3 sequence (DNA): TGTGCCAGCAGCTTCAGGGTAGCGGGAGCTGATGAGCAGTTCTTC. This codes for CASSFRVAGADEQFF.

This clonotype is a singleton in its sample. The J gene is TRBJ2-1, the V gene TRBV7-9; a possible D gene is TRBD2 (5 bases). The V end was cut by 5 bases, the J end by 2 bases, with 13 bases between. Germline V gives CDR1 SEHNR, CDR2 FQNEAQ (reference sequence). This CDR3 region has 15 residues. The CDR3 sequence: CASSPGKPTYNEQFF. In DNA, the CDR3 is TGTGCCAGCAGCCCCGGGAAGCCTACCTACAATGAGCAGTTCTTC. Full variable domain (missing parts from reference TRBV7-9 and TRBJ2-1): DTGVSQNPRHKITKRGQNVTFRCDPISEHNRLYWYRQTLGQGPEFLTYFQNEAQLEKSRLLSDRFSAERPKGSFSTLEIQRTEQGDSAMYLCASSPGKPTYNEQFFGPGTRLTVL.

The CDR3 region has the DNA TGTGCCAGCAGAACCCCGGCGGGGTCGGGGGAGACCCAGTACTTC. Protein sequence: CASRTPAGSGETQYF. This chain joins TRBV28 and TRBJ2-5, with D possibly matching TRBD2 (6 bases). Germline assignment: CDR1 MDHEN and CDR2 SYDVKM. The CDR3 runs to 15 residues. V was clipped by 6 bases and J by 5 bases, with 19 bases between them. Together with reference TRBV28 and TRBJ2-5, the CDR3 gives the full variable domain: DVKVTQSSRYLVKRTGEKVFLECVQDMDHENMFWYRQDPGLGLRLIYFSYDVKMKEKGDIPEGYSVSREKKERFSLILESASTNQTSMYLCASRTPAGSGETQYFGPGTRLLVL.

There are a few counts of this clonotype. Lacking the conserved final phenylalanine or tryptophan, this CDR3 likely reflects a read error. This chain joins TRBV30 and TRBJ2-7; D unresolved. The CDR3 is made up of 17 amino acids. CDR1 is GTSNPN, CDR2 SVGIG, per germline (reference sequence). The CDR3 region is CVWSVPGPSSPFYEQYS. Written as DNA, the CDR3 is TGTGTCTGGAGTGTACCAGGCCCAAGCTCGCCTTTCTACGAGCAGTACTCC.

V is TRBV11-2 and J is TRBJ1-2; unclear D gene. The CDR3 is made up of 13 amino acids. The V end lost 4 bases, the J end lost 10 bases, and 16 bases lay between the germline ends. Germline V CDR1 and CDR2: SGHAT, FQNNGV. CDR3 sequence (DNA): TGTGCCAGCAGCTCAAGCACCCCCGATGCCTACACCTTC. Its translation is CASSSSTPDAYTF.

This clonotype was seen only a few times. This may come from a read error, since a much larger clone is one base off. The chain couples TRBV5-8 to TRBJ2-5; 8 bases are shared with TRBD1. The CDR3 runs 14 residues. Germline CDR1 and CDR2: SGHTS and YDEGEE. DNA for the CDR3: TGTGCCTGCAGCCGGCGACAGGGGATCGAGACCCAGTACTTC. Amino acid sequence: CACSRRQGIETQYF.

The rearrangement joins TRBV11-2 to TRBJ2-2; D may correspond to TRBD1 or TRBD2 (5 bases each). Germline loops: CDR1 SGHAT, CDR2 FQNNGV. The CDR3 covers 16 residues. Trimming removed 5 bases at V and 0 bases at J, with 13 bases between. The CDR3 DNA reads as TGTGCCAGCAGCATGGCTGGGGGAACGAACACCGGGGAGCTGTTTTTT. It specifies CASSMAGGTNTGELFF.

About this clonotype itself: As the CDR3 is not closed by the conserved phenylalanine or tryptophan, this likely results from a read error. No DNA is shown, since the ends of the CDR3 on it are uncertain; the CDR3 is the one TCRdb lists. J is TRBJ1-2 and V is TRBV11-2; whether TRBD1, the table's D call, matches the DNA was not checked. Per germline, CDR1 SGHAT and CDR2 FQNNGV. Both ends counted, the CDR3 spans 19 residues. CDR3 residues: CACTKVGGALMTTPSVRGI.

V gene TRBV29-1 combines with J gene TRBJ2-5; 8 nucleotides match TRBD1. Germline lookup yields CDR1 SQVTM and CDR2 ANQGSEA. Unmatched junction bases numbered 3, after V lost 7 bases and J lost 5 bases. This CDR3 spans 11 amino acids. The CDR3: CSGRTGETQYF. Written as DNA, the CDR3 is TGCAGCGGCCGGACAGGGGAGACCCAGTACTTC.

On this clonotype: A much larger clone lies a single base off, so this may be a read error. The chain links TRBV28 to TRBJ1-5; weak D call: TRBD1 (5 bases). CDR3 size: 14 residues. The V gene's germline CDR1 is MDHEN and CDR2 SYDVKM. The V and J ends lost 3 bases and 5 bases respectively, with 11 bases between them. CDR3 in DNA: TGTGCCAGCAGTTTTCAGGGATCTGATCAGCCCCAGCATTTT. It encodes CASSFQGSDQPQHF. Drawing the rest from reference TRBV28 and TRBJ1-5, the complete variable domain is DVKVTQSSRYLVKRTGEKVFLECVQDMDHENMFWYRQDPGLGLRLIYFSYDVKMKEKGDIPEGYSVSREKKERFSLILESASTNQTSMYLCASSFQGSDQPQHFGDGTRLSIL.

V gene TRBV11-3 combines with J gene TRBJ2-1; the D gene is possibly TRBD2 (7 bases). Trimming removed 4 bases from V and 9 bases from J, with 10 bases in between. Germline CDR1 is SGHNT and CDR2 is YENEEA. The CDR3 spans 12 residues. The CDR3 spells CASSSRGGEQFF. In DNA form, the CDR3 reads TGTGCCAGCAGCTCGAGGGGGGGTGAGCAGTTCTTC.

The table lists this clonotype with many counts. One junction end disagrees with the germline gene, perhaps due to a read error. V usage is TRBV29-1 and J usage is TRBJ2-1, with TRBD2 identical over 11 bases. There are 13 residues in the CDR3. Germline V CDR1 and CDR2: SQVTM, ANQGSEA. Written as DNA, the CDR3 is TGCAGCGTTGAGCTCACTAGCGGGAGACTCGGAATCTTC. Encoded protein: CSVELTSGRLGIF.

The chain couples TRBV11-2 to TRBJ1-2; D ambiguous. CDR1 and CDR2 from the germline V gene are SGHAT and FQNNGV. The CDR3 runs 12 residues. Between the trimmed V and J ends, which lost 1 base and 3 bases, there was a span of 3 bases. The CDR3 protein is CASSLGDYGYTF. As DNA, the CDR3 is TGTGCCAGCAGCTTAGGGGACTATGGCTACACCTTC. The full variable domain, with the rest looked up from reference TRBV11-2 and TRBJ1-2, is EAGVAQSPRYKIIEKRQSVAFWCNPISGHATLYWYQQILGQGPKLLIQFQNNGVVDDSQLPKDRFSAERLKGVDSTLKIQPAKLEDSAVYLCASSLGDYGYTFGSGTRLTVV.

In this sample, this clonotype turned up a few times. The chain carries TRBV29-1 and TRBJ2-1, with D perhaps matching TRBD2 (5 bases). The CDR3 contains 16 residues. The germline gives CDR1 SQVTM, CDR2 ANQGSEA. Trimming took off 0 bases at V and 0 bases at J, with 12 bases between the two ends. Here the CDR3 reads CSVEDPQRTSYNEQFF. CDR3 in DNA: TGCAGCGTTGAAGACCCCCAGCGGACCTCCTACAATGAGCAGTTCTTC.

The chain links TRBV20-1 to TRBJ2-1; the match to TRBD2 covers 9 bases. The CDR3 runs to 16 residues. Germline-derived CDR1 and CDR2 are DFQATT and SNEGSKA (reference sequence). CDR3 sequence: CMAIRTSALYYNEQFF. CDR3 nucleotides: TGCATGGCGATACGGACTAGCGCACTTTACTACAATGAGCAGTTCTTC.

V is TRBV4-1 and J is TRBJ2-3; 7 bases agree with TRBD1. This CDR3 is built from 17 residues. Per germline, CDR1 MGHRA and CDR2 YSYEKL. Trimming cost V 0 bases and J 2 bases; bases outside gene matches: 8. DNA of the CDR3: TGCGCCAGCAGCCAAGATAGGACAGGCTTAACCACAGATACGCAGTATTTT. Translated, it gives CASSQDRTGLTTDTQYF.

A note on this clonotype: One end of the junction varies from germline; a read error may be responsible. V usage is TRBV11-1 and J usage is TRBJ2-3, with D possibly TRBD2 on 5 matching bases. This CDR3 comprises 15 residues. Germline loops: CDR1 SGHAT, CDR2 FQDESV (reference sequence). CDR3 residues: CASNLTSGPTDTQYF. The CDR3 nucleotides are TGTGCCAGCAACTTAACCAGCGGCCCCACAGATACTCAGTATTTT. Based on the CDR3 plus reference TRBV11-1 and TRBJ2-3, the full variable domain is EAEVAQSPRYKITEKSQAVAFWCDPISGHATLYWYRQILGQGPELLVQFQDESVVDDSQLPKDRFSAERLKGVDSTLKIQPAELGDSAMYLCASNLTSGPTDTQYFGPGTRLTVL.

The chain uses TRBV7-3 and TRBJ2-6, with 9 bases that match TRBD1. The CDR3 is 20 residues long. V shed 5 bases, J shed 2 bases, and the junction held 16 bases outside the gene matches. Germline loops: CDR1 SGHTA, CDR2 FQGTGA. The CDR3 reads CASSPRLTGGRLAGANVLTF. The CDR3 DNA follows: TGTGCCAGCAGCCCAAGATTAACAGGGGGCAGGTTAGCTGGGGCCAACGTCCTGACTTTC.

On this clonotype itself: No conserved phenylalanine or tryptophan is present at the end of the CDR3, so a read error is the likely explanation. The DNA is left out, because the CDR3 cannot be placed on it with certainty; the CDR3 is given as TCRdb lists it. The chain has TRBV11-2 and TRBJ2-5. The germline V gene has CDR1 SGHAT and CDR2 FQNNGV. The CDR3 is 13 amino acids in total, end residues counted. The CDR3: CASSPRMTETQNI.